These 23 T cell receptor beta chains were all obtained from the same sample, sequenced in a study of T cell changes during pregnancy in multiple sclerosis. TCRdb's copy holds only in-frame clones and misses some; the assay was immunoSEQ multiplex PCR. The table has almost 20,000 clones, 75% to 90% seen once; the top ten hold 5.5% to 7.5%. The input for sequencing was CD8+ T cells from peripheral blood mononuclear cells, taken in the third trimester of pregnancy. These receptors originate from a female donor in good health, enrolled as a control in a pregnancy study.

This chain uses TRBV13 with TRBJ1-2, with D uncertain. V gave up 0 bases and J gave up 9 bases, with 14 bases separating them. Looked up from germline, CDR1 is PRHDT and CDR2 is FYEKMQ (reference sequence). The CDR3 extends over 14 amino acids. The chain's CDR3 is CASSLGQEGRSYTF. The CDR3 coding sequence is TGTGCCAGCAGCTTAGGGCAGGAGGGTAGAAGCTACACCTTC.

V gene TRBV4-3 combines with J gene TRBJ2-5, with D possibly TRBD2 on 7 matching bases. V lost 4 bases to trimming and J lost 5 bases, with 17 bases between them. The germline gives CDR1 LGHNA, CDR2 YSLEER. The CDR3 has 15 residues. The CDR3 bases are TGCGCCAGCAGCCGAGGGGGGGGCCTATGGGAGACCCAGTACTTC. This gives the protein CASSRGGGLWETQYF.

This clone has only one observation. The chain employs TRBV4-3 and TRBJ1-1; no definite D call. Germline V gene lookup returns CDR1 LGHNA and CDR2 YSLEER. The CDR3 consists of 14 residues. With 0 bases removed from V and 1 base from J, the gap between germline ends came to 6 bases. The CDR3 coding sequence is TGCGCCAGCAGCCAAGATAAGAGGAACACTGAAGCTTTCTTT. Protein product: CASSQDKRNTEAFF.

V and J are TRBV27 and TRBJ1-2; TRBD1 agrees at 10 bases. The CDR3 runs to 14 residues. Looked up from germline, CDR1 is MNHEY and CDR2 is SMNVEV (reference sequence). The V gene end was trimmed by 3 bases and the J gene end by 6 bases; junction bases not matched to a gene: 4. CDR3 coding DNA: TGTGCCAGCAGTTTGACCGGGACAGGGGATGGCTACACCTTC. This encodes CASSLTGTGDGYTF.

This clone came up a few times. This chain uses TRBV5-6 with TRBJ2-7, with D possibly being TRBD2 (6 bases). The CDR3 is made up of 17 amino acids. V gave up 3 bases and J gave up 0 bases, with 19 bases separating them. The germline CDR1 and CDR2 sequences are SGHDT and YYEEEE. In DNA form, the CDR3 reads TGTGCCAGCAGCTCAGGAGGGGAGAGGGGTCCCTCCTACGAGCAGTACTTC. It encodes CASSSGGERGPSYEQYF. Full variable domain (outside the CDR3, taken from reference TRBV5-6 and TRBJ2-7): DAGVTQSPTHLIKTRGQQVTLRCSPKSGHDTVSWYQQALGQGPQFIFQYYEEEERQRGNFPDRFSGHQFPNYSSELNVNALLLGDSALYLCASSSGGERGPSYEQYFGPGTRLTVT.

The J gene is TRBJ1-2, the V gene TRBV5-6, with TRBD1 matching over 7 bases. Trimming removed 4 bases from V and 2 bases from J; junction bases left unmatched: 5. The CDR3 has 14 amino acids. Germline values: CDR1 SGHDT, CDR2 YYEEEE. The CDR3 nucleotides are TGTGCCAGCAGCCCCGAGACAGGGAACTATGGCTACACCTTC. Amino acid sequence: CASSPETGNYGYTF.

This chain connects TRBV18 to TRBJ2-3; no definite D call. The V end lost 0 bases, the J end lost 11 bases, and 12 bases lay between the germline ends. The CDR3 is 13 residues long. Per germline, CDR1 KGHSH and CDR2 LQKENI. CDR3 DNA: TGTGCCAGCTCACCACCGGAGCAGCAAGAGCAGTATTTT. Residues: CASSPPEQQEQYF. Supplemented by reference TRBV18 and TRBJ2-3, the full variable domain reads NAGVMQNPRHLVRRRGQEARLRCSPMKGHSHVYWYRQLPEEGLKFMVYLQKENIIDESGMPKERFSAEFPKEGPSILRIQQVVRGDSAAYFCASSPPEQQEQYFGPGTRLTVL.

The rearrangement uses TRBV28 and TRBJ1-5; D call uncertain. The CDR3 contains 16 residues. Trimming removed 3 bases from V and 3 bases from J, with 15 bases in between. Looked up from germline, CDR1 is MDHEN and CDR2 is SYDVKM. The CDR3 DNA is TGTGCCAGCAGTTTGGCCCGAAGAGGGATCAATCAGCCCCAGCATTTT. Encoded protein: CASSLARRGINQPQHF.

The chain combines TRBV6-4 with TRBJ2-3; unclear D gene. The V end lost 5 bases, the J end lost 1 base, and 4 bases lay between the germline ends. Germline V CDR1 and CDR2: MRHNA, SNTAGT. CDR3 length: 12 amino acids. CDR3 coding DNA: TGTGCCAGCAGTTCCGGCACAGATACGCAGTATTTT. Protein: CASSSGTDTQYF.

The chain uses TRBV6-5 and TRBJ1-5; a possible D gene is TRBD1 (5 bases). The CDR3 is made up of 14 amino acids. V shed 6 bases and J shed 5 bases, with 14 bases lying between them. Germline loops: CDR1 MNHEY, CDR2 SVGAGI. CDR3 sequence: CASSLGGGDQPQHF. CDR3 DNA sequence: TGTGCCAGCAGCTTAGGCGGGGGAGATCAGCCCCAGCATTTT.

This clone was seen once. The J gene is TRBJ1-2, the V gene TRBV28; D possibly corresponds to TRBD1 (5 bases). Trimming stripped 5 bases from V and 7 bases from J, with 20 bases between. Germline-derived CDR1 and CDR2 are MDHEN and SYDVKM. The CDR3 totals 15 residues. In DNA, the CDR3 is TGTGCCAGCAGTCTTCCCAGGGTGGTCGACGGTGGCTACACCTTC. This encodes CASSLPRVVDGGYTF.

The V and J genes are TRBV7-3 and TRBJ2-2, with 10 bases aligning to TRBD1. Per the germline V gene, CDR1 is SGHTA and CDR2 is FQGTGA. After removal of 1 base from V and 3 bases from J, the junction contained 2 bases not matched to a gene. The CDR3 is 16 residues long. The CDR3 region has the DNA TGTGCCAGCAGCTTAATGGGGACAGGGGACACCGGGGAGCTGTTTTTT. This codes for CASSLMGTGDTGELFF.

The rearrangement joins TRBV27 to TRBJ1-2; maybe TRBD1 (5 bases). This CDR3 is 14 amino acids long. The V gene lost 6 bases and the J gene lost 7 bases, with 18 bases spanning the gap. Germline loops: CDR1 MNHEY, CDR2 SMNVEV (reference sequence). Here the CDR3 DNA reads TGTGCCAGCAGACCCACGGCGGGGACCTTTGGCTACACCTTC. It yields the protein CASRPTAGTFGYTF.

V is TRBV27 and J is TRBJ1-1; D gene uncertain. The CDR3 length is 13 residues. V was trimmed by 9 bases and J by 5 bases, leaving 16 bases between them. Germline V gene sequence: CDR1 MNHEY, CDR2 SMNVEV (reference sequence). The CDR3: CASQDRLRTEAFF. CDR3 DNA sequence: TGTGCCAGTCAGGATCGCCTCAGGACTGAAGCTTTCTTT.

The CDR3 DNA reads as TGCGCCAGCAGCCAAGTGGCGGCGCTCTCCTACGAGCAGTACTTC. This codes for CASSQVAALSYEQYF. V and J are TRBV4-3 and TRBJ2-7; no reliable D call. The germline gives CDR1 LGHNA, CDR2 YSLEER. The CDR3 sequence is 15 residues long. V was clipped by 1 base and J by 0 bases, with 10 bases between them.

Here the CDR3 DNA reads TGCGCCAGCAGCCAAGATTCTTGGAGGGATTCACCCCTCCACTTT. Translating gives CASSQDSWRDSPLHF. The genes are TRBV4-3 and TRBJ1-6; no definite D call. The V gene's germline CDR1 is LGHNA and CDR2 YSLEER. The CDR3 has 15 residues. Trimming took off 0 bases at V and 8 bases at J, with 11 bases between the two ends.

The chain carries TRBV6-5 and TRBJ2-5; 8 positions match TRBD2. The germline V gene encodes CDR1 MNHEY and CDR2 SVGAGI. Trimming took 7 bases from V and 5 from J; bases not matched to a gene: 9. This CDR3 is built from 14 residues. The CDR3 sequence is CASNSGLAGETQYF. DNA of the CDR3: TGTGCCAGCAATTCTGGACTAGCTGGGGAGACCCAGTACTTC.

The chain carries TRBV7-9 and TRBJ2-2, with D possibly TRBD1 on 6 matching bases. This CDR3 comprises 14 residues. V lost 1 base, J lost 5 bases, and 8 bases lay in between. Germline values: CDR1 SEHNR, CDR2 FQNEAQ (reference sequence). This chain's CDR3 is CASSLGGGTGELFF. The CDR3 DNA sequence: TGTGCCAGCAGCTTAGGAGGGGGAACCGGGGAGCTGTTTTTT.

The chain recombines TRBV5-5 with TRBJ1-1; TRBD1 might be the D (5 bases). CDR3 length: 13 residues. V was shortened by 0 bases and J by 8 bases, with 11 bases between the two germline ends. CDR1 is SGHKS, CDR2 YYEKEE, per germline (reference sequence). The CDR3 sequence: CASSLVGHAEAFF. In DNA, the CDR3 is TGTGCCAGCAGCTTGGTCGGACACGCCGAAGCTTTCTTT.

The chain employs TRBV2 and TRBJ1-5; D possibly corresponds to TRBD1 (5 bases). V lost 6 bases to trimming and J lost 0 bases, with 9 bases between them. This CDR3 is built from 14 residues. Germline values: CDR1 SNHLY, CDR2 FYNNEI. CDR3 coding DNA: TGTGCCAGCAGGGGGGGTTATAGCAATCAGCCCCAGCATTTT. As protein: CASRGGYSNQPQHF. Full variable domain (remainder filled in from reference TRBV2 and TRBJ1-5): EPEVTQTPSHQVTQMGQEVILRCVPISNHLYFYWYRQILGQKVEFLVSFYNNEISEKSEIFDDQFSVERPDGSNFTLKIRSTKLEDSAMYFCASRGGYSNQPQHFGDGTRLSIL.

J is TRBJ1-2 and V is TRBV5-4; D not certain. V was trimmed by 2 bases and J by 1 base, leaving 6 bases between them. Germline loops: CDR1 SGHNT, CDR2 YYREEE (reference sequence). The CDR3 runs 13 residues. CDR3 amino acids: CASSFEGNYGYTF. The CDR3 nucleotides are TGTGCCAGCAGCTTCGAGGGTAACTATGGCTACACCTTC.

The chain recombines TRBV7-9 with TRBJ2-1, with 10 bases matching TRBD2. Germline values: CDR1 SEHNR, CDR2 FQNEAQ (reference sequence). Germline trimming cut 3 bases from V and 6 bases from J; bases unmatched to any gene: 5. The CDR3 runs to 15 residues. This CDR3 is CASSFTSGDPNEQFF. The CDR3 DNA reads as TGTGCCAGCAGCTTTACTAGCGGGGACCCCAATGAGCAGTTCTTC.

The rearrangement uses TRBV7-6 and TRBJ2-3; 12 nucleotides agree with TRBD2. V trimming: 5 bases; J trimming: 3 bases; junction bases outside the gene matches: 9. The CDR3 is 17 residues long. The V gene's germline CDR1 is SGHVS and CDR2 FNYEAQ. In DNA, the CDR3 is TGTGCCAGCAGCCTTCTGGCTAGCGGGGGGGGGACAGATACGCAGTATTTT. It encodes CASSLLASGGGTDTQYF.